This T cell receptor (beta chain) was recovered during a study of T cell responses to AZD1222 COVID-19 vaccine (dated by TCRdb to the early 2020s). Notes on the research overall: AZD1222 recipients given second doses at about 4 weeks or at about 12 weeks were pooled, since spike-specific TCR depth and breadth were not found to differ between the two schedules. TCR sequencing was performed for roughly 250 trial participants, of whom about 200 were given two doses of AZD1222 and some 25 were given two doses of MenACWY control vaccine. Trial participants were enrolled into age subgroups of 18-55, 56-69 and 70-plus years, which contained about 150, 28 and 57 TCR-sequenced participants, respectively.

V trim: 0 bases; J trim: 9 bases; unmatched bases: 8. The CDR3 has 16 amino acids, counting the end cysteine and phenylalanine. The sequence is cut down to CDR3 DNA, 48 bases in frame from base 1. The CDR1 and CDR2 encoded by the germline V gene are LGHNA and YSLEER. This specimen's time point label, interpreted: baseline before first vaccination. The vaccinee samples were drawn from two UK trials, COV001 and COV002, one of which was a single-blind randomized controlled phase 2/3 trial testing AZD1222 (ChAdOx1 nCoV-19) in healthy adults. For TCRbeta chain sequencing, PBMC samples from trial participants were taken at day 0 and at day 28 after the second dose. A word on this clone: No antigen is known for it. The sample holds no much larger clone one base away, and base qualities are not on file.

The CDR3 regions of human TCRbeta chains were subjected to immunosequencing. The source study handled its data this way. Repertoire TCRs were matched against a reference library of SARS-CoV-2-specific TCRs generated with the MIRA antigen-specificity platform. Breadth meant the fraction of unique TCRs that were SARS-CoV-2-associated, whereas depth meant the fraction of total T cells that were SARS-CoV-2-associated. Using the MIRA data, each spike-specific TCR was mapped to the spike region that the TCR reacts to and placed in a CD4 or CD8 class. Log10-transformed breadth and depth values were compared by one-way ANOVA with Sidak's multiple comparisons tests. TCRdb took this table from immuneACCESS and kept in-frame rearrangements with V and J called. Such tables lack part of the clones; where checked against another copy, unresolved V genes explain under half of the gap, and the rest is unexplained. From that table come the V and J calls and clone size; the DNA was used to work out D and trimming. This sample comprises 200,000 to 300,000 clones, more than 85% of them detected only once. The top ten clones comprise around 0.6% of the sample.

General findings and caveats noted by the study authors: No day 14 peak-response samples were available, so repertoires were characterized only after the peak T cell response. Reportedly, almost half of the unique spike-specific TCRs recognized epitopes lying outside the regions that are mutated in the B.1.351 and B.1.1.7 variants. Conclusions about previously exposed vaccinees are limited, since just five to seven AZD1222 recipients were seropositive for SARS-CoV-2 at baseline. Most participants were white British and females outnumbered males, and the authors suggested that clonal diversity may have been underestimated. In the small 56-69-year group, the increase in depth fell short of significance, most likely because of low power. Vaccine-associated CD4 TCRs spanned the whole spike protein, with dominant responses in regions 160-218 and 743-854. A significant rise in spike-specific TCR breadth and depth was observed after two AZD1222 doses relative to day 0 and relative to MenACWY recipients.

The clonotype comes from an adult in good health. Sample: peripheral blood, taken on day 0 of AZD1222 vaccination. The sequence joins TRBV4-3 to TRBJ1-6, with TRBD1 identical over 7 junction bases. The DNA is TGCGCCAGCAGCCAAGATCTGAACAGGGGAGCTTCACCCCTCCACTTT. The resulting protein is CASSQDLNRGASPLHF.